This TCR beta chain is drawn from a study of OX40 agonist ivuxolimab in advanced cancers. With regard to the full study: The costimulatory receptor OX40 (CD134) was targeted by ivuxolimab, a fully human IgG2 agonistic monoclonal antibody. The dose-escalation cohort was about 83% male with a mean age of roughly 60 years, ranging from roughly 20 to 80. Prior anti-PD-1, anti-PD-L1 or anti-CTLA-4 therapy was permitted, and checkpoint inhibitors had been received by approximately 39% of dose-escalation patients. The paper reports the monotherapy dose-escalation portion (N of about 47 patients) of the phase I ivuxolimab trial. Intravenous ivuxolimab was administered to patients every 2 weeks at six dose levels: 0.01, 0.1, 0.3, 1.5, 3 and 10 mg/kg. Partial responses occurred in three dose-escalation patients: two with cutaneous melanoma and one with hepatocellular carcinoma. Of the approximately 50 dose-escalation patients, hepatocellular carcinoma was present in roughly 19, melanoma in some 15, renal cell carcinoma in 9 and head and neck cancer in 9. The point of sequencing TCRbeta in the periphery was to test whether ivuxolimab changed TCR sequence diversity and drove clonal T-cell expansion.

CDR1 and CDR2, looked up from the germline V gene, are SGDLS and YYNGEE. From the cysteine through the phenylalanine, the CDR3 covers 16 amino acids. CDR3 DNA only is kept here, 48 bases in frame from base 1. V lost 3 bases and J lost 1 base; the stretch between them is 14 bases long. Note on this clone: The clone's antigen remains unknown. No base-level quality is on record; no much larger clone is a single base apart.

Paper-wide results and their limitations: Which antigens the clonally expanded peripheral T cells were specific for was not determined. In the 0.1-3.0 mg/kg groups, partial responders had among the lowest normalized peripheral clonal expansion, particularly in CD8+ T cells. After ivuxolimab, more expanded clones were found on average in CD8+ T cells than in CD4+ T cells. Clonal expansion of both CD4+ and CD8+ blood T cells was observed from baseline to week 6 at doses 0.1 to 3.0 mg/kg. Low levels of normalized T-cell clonal expansion were also seen in some nonresponding patients.

Patients with a history of autoimmune disease or receiving systemic immunosuppression were excluded from the trial. In every dose cohort, peripheral blood was drawn for TCR sequencing at baseline, cycle 4 day 1, and cycle 7 day 1. The samples were drawn from a first-in-human, open-label, multicenter phase I dose-escalation trial of ivuxolimab. Adults with locally advanced or metastatic melanoma, renal cell carcinoma, hepatocellular carcinoma or head and neck squamous cell carcinoma were enrolled in the trial. Before TCR sequencing, CD4+ T cells and CD8+ T cells were sorted from peripheral blood as separate populations. Genomic DNA was isolated from the sorted cells so that the TCRbeta CDR3 region could be sequenced. TCRbeta CDR3 regions were sequenced using the immunoSEQ Assay. Sourced from immuneACCESS, this table was stored by TCRdb with only in-frame sequences that have V and J called. A share of the clones is absent; for the studies checked, an unresolved V gene accounts for under half, and the remainder has no known explanation. This sample lists approximately 67,000 clones; 80% to 95% were detected once. The biggest ten clones account for 5% to 7% of the sample.

The starting material was CD4+ or CD8+ T cells sorted from blood, obtained in a trial of the OX40 agonist ivuxolimab. The chain is assembled from TRBV9 and TRBJ2-1; no D gene can be assigned with confidence. The sequence was collected from an adult with an advanced solid tumor such as melanoma, head and neck, liver or kidney cancer. For the CDR3, the sequence is CASSAWMTGSYNEQFF. The bases read TGTGCCAGCAGCGCCTGGATGACCGGGTCCTACAATGAGCAGTTCTTC.